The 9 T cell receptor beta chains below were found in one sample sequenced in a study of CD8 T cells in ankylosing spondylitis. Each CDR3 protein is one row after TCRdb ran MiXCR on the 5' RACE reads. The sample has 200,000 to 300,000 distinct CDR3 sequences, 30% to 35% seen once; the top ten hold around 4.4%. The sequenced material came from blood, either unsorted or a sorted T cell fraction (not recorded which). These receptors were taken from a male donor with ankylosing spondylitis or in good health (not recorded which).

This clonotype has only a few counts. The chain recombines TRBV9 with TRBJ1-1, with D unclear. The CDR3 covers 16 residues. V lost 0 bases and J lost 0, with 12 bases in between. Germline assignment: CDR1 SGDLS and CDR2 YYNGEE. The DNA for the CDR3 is TGTGCCAGCAGCGTAGGTCAGTCAACATTGAACACTGAAGCTTTCTTT. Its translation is CASSVGQSTLNTEAFF.

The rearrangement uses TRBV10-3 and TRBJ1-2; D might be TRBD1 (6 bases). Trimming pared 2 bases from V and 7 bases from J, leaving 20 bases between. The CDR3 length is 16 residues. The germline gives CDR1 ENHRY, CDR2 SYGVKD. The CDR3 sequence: CAISELLTGGAPGYTF. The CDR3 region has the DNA TGTGCCATCAGTGAGCTACTGACGGGGGGGGCCCCTGGCTACACCTTC.

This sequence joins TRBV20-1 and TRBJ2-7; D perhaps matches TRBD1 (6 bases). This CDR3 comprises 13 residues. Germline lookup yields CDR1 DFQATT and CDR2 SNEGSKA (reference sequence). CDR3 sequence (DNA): TGCACCCCGCTGGGACACCTGTCTGGCGAGCAGTACTTC. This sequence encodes CTPLGHLSGEQYF.

CDR3 sequence: CSVQGAYEQYF. CDR3 nucleotide sequence: TGCAGCGTACAGGGCGCCTACGAGCAGTACTTC. The rearrangement joins TRBV29-1 to TRBJ2-7, with D perhaps matching TRBD1 (6 bases). The germline V gene encodes CDR1 SQVTM and CDR2 ANQGSEA. Trimming left V 6 bases short and J 2 bases short, with 8 bases between. This CDR3 comprises 11 residues.

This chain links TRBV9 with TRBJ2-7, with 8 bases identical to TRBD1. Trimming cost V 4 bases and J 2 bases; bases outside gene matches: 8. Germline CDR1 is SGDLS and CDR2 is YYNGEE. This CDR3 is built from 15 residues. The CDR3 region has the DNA TGTGCCAGCAGCTCAAGAGGGACAGGAACCTACGAGCAGTACTTC. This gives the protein CASSSRGTGTYEQYF.

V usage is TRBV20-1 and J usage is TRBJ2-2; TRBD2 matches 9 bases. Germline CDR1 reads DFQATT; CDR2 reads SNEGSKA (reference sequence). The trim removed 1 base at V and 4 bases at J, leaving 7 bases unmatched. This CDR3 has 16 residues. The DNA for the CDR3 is TGCAGTGCTAGAGTAGCGGGGGCCTCGGGCACCGGGGAGCTGTTTTTT. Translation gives CSARVAGASGTGELFF.

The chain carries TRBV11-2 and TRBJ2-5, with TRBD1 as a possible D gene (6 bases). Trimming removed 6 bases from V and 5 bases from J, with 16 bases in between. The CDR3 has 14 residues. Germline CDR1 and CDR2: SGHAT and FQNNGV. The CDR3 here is CASRWQGYTETQYF. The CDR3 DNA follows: TGTGCCAGCAGATGGCAGGGGTATACGGAGACCCAGTACTTC.

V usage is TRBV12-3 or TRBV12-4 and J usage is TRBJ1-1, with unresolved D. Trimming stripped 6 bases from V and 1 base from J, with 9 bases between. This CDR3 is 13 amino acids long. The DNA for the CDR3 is TGTGCCAGCAGGTATACTAAGAACACTGAAGCTTTCTTT. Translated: CASRYTKNTEAFF.

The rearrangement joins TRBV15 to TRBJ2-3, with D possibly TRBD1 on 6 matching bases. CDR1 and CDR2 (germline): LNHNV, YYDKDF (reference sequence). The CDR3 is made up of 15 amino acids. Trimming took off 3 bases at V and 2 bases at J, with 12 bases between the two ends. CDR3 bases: TGTGCCACCAGCAGTCTCGGACAGTTCACAGATACGCAGTATTTT. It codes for CATSSLGQFTDTQYF.